The 24 T cell receptor beta chains below all came from one sample that was sequenced in a study of HIV-infected patients and healthy controls. cDNA was made from 500 ng RNA using alpha and beta constant primers. Using multiplexing indices, alpha and beta chain libraries were generated apart by chain-specific third strand synthesis. TCRdb fed the 5' RACE reads into MiXCR, producing one record per CDR3 protein. Of approximately 17,000 distinct CDR3 sequences detected, around 9.2% appear once; the ten largest clones hold 4% to 6%. No cell fractionation was done, so the repertoire covers all unsorted peripheral blood T cells. Sequenced: blood. Source of these receptors: an adult in good health.

This clonotype showed up many times. The gene calls are TRBV7-9 and TRBJ2-1, with D possibly TRBD2 on 5 matching bases. CDR3 length: 15 amino acids. With 5 bases removed from V and 7 bases from J, the gap between germline ends came to 18 bases. CDR1 is SEHNR, CDR2 FQNEAQ, per germline (reference sequence). In DNA form, the CDR3 reads TGTGCCAGCAGCCCCCGAGTTCCAGCGGAGAATGAGCAGTTCTTC. Its protein product is CASSPRVPAENEQFF. The complete variable domain, with remaining parts taken from reference TRBV7-9 and TRBJ2-1, reads DTGVSQNPRHKITKRGQNVTFRCDPISEHNRLYWYRQTLGQGPEFLTYFQNEAQLEKSRLLSDRFSAERPKGSFSTLEIQRTEQGDSAMYLCASSPRVPAENEQFFGPGTRLTVL.

This clonotype is labeled as medium-sized (0.01 to 0.1%). The V call is TRBV7-8, the J call TRBJ2-3; TRBD2 matches at 8 bases. V lost 4 bases and J lost 2; bases outside the gene matches: 5. CDR3 length: 15 residues. Per the germline V gene, CDR1 is SGHVS and CDR2 is FQNEAQ. The CDR3 protein is CASSWVSGATDTQYF. The CDR3 DNA follows: TGTGCCAGCAGCTGGGTTAGCGGGGCCACAGATACGCAGTATTTT.

Comments on this clonotype: A much more abundant neighbour one base away suggests this may be a read error. V is TRBV5-1 and J is TRBJ2-2; tentatively, D is TRBD2 (6 bases). CDR3 length equals 11 residues. The germline V gene has CDR1 SGHRS and CDR2 YFSETQ. The CDR3 here is CASSGSGGLFF. CDR3 coding DNA: TGCGCCAGCAGTGGCTCCGGGGGGCTGTTTTTT.

This rearrangement joins TRBV28 to TRBJ2-3; 10 bases fit TRBD2. The CDR3 extends over 15 amino acids. The J segment lost 1 base and the V segment lost 7 bases, leaving 5 bases of the junction unmatched. Per the germline V gene, CDR1 is MDHEN and CDR2 is SYDVKM. CDR3 loop: CASTLLAGGTDTQYF. The CDR3 region has the DNA TGTGCCAGCACCCTCCTAGCGGGGGGCACAGATACGCAGTATTTT.

This clonotype was seen many times. The genes are TRBV19 and TRBJ2-2; D might be TRBD1 (6 bases). This CDR3 has 16 amino acids. Germline CDR1 and CDR2: LNHDA and SQIVND (reference sequence). The V and J ends lost 3 bases and 2 bases respectively, with 13 bases between them. The CDR3 sequence is CASSMLGQPNTGELFF. CDR3 coding DNA: TGTGCCAGTAGTATGCTTGGACAGCCTAACACCGGGGAGCTGTTTTTT.

At least ten counts were recorded for this clonotype. The chain uses TRBV7-9 and TRBJ1-6; D is ambiguous. Germline V gives CDR1 SEHNR, CDR2 FQNEAQ (reference sequence). V shed 4 bases and J shed 8 bases, with 6 bases lying between them. The CDR3 is made up of 12 amino acids. CDR3 region: CASSYEYSPLHF. Written as DNA, the CDR3 is TGTGCCAGCAGCTATGAGTATTCACCCCTCCACTTT. Supplemented by reference TRBV7-9 and TRBJ1-6, the full variable domain reads DTGVSQNPRHKITKRGQNVTFRCDPISEHNRLYWYRQTLGQGPEFLTYFQNEAQLEKSRLLSDRFSAERPKGSFSTLEIQRTEQGDSAMYLCASSYEYSPLHFGNGTRLTVT.

The table lists this clonotype with a few counts. The chain recombines TRBV6-2 or TRBV6-3 with TRBJ2-7, with D perhaps assigned TRBD1 or TRBD2 (5 bases each). Trimming pared 5 bases from V and 2 bases from J, leaving 13 bases between. Per germline, CDR1 MNHEY and CDR2 SVGEGT. The CDR3 runs 14 residues. CDR3 sequence: CASSRSGTTYEQYV. In nucleotides, the CDR3 is TGTGCCAGCAGTCGATCCGGGACGACCTACGAGCAGTACGTC.

The chain has TRBV27 and TRBJ2-4; D is undetermined. Trimming stripped 3 bases from V and 9 bases from J, with 15 bases between. The CDR3 extends over 14 amino acids. Germline CDR1 and CDR2: MNHEY and SMNVEV (reference sequence). DNA of the CDR3: TGTGCCAGCAGTTTCTCGACCCTGCACGGCATTCAGTACTTC. It is translated as CASSFSTLHGIQYF.

V and J are TRBV30 and TRBJ1-1; no clear D. V was trimmed by 0 bases and J by 5 bases, leaving 13 bases between them. The CDR3 sequence is 14 residues long. Germline CDR1 is GTSNPN and CDR2 is SVGIG (reference sequence). CDR3: CAWSVLPLGTEAFF. CDR3 nucleotide sequence: TGTGCCTGGAGTGTCCTCCCCCTGGGGACTGAAGCTTTCTTT.

This clonotype was seen at least ten times. V usage is TRBV7-2 and J usage is TRBJ2-1; D possibly corresponds to TRBD2 (6 bases). The CDR3 spans 18 residues. V was trimmed by 2 bases and J by 0 bases, leaving 17 bases between them. CDR1 SGHTA and CDR2 FQGNSA come from the germline V gene. DNA of the CDR3: TGTGCCAGCAGCTTAATCCCCACGCGGGGCGCCTCCTACAATGAGCAGTTCTTC. Its protein is CASSLIPTRGASYNEQFF.

This clonotype was detected ten times or more. The V and J genes are TRBV5-1 and TRBJ2-3, with a weak D call TRBD2 (6 bases). The ends were cut back, 7 bases at V and 5 bases at J, with 17 bases in the middle. Germline values: CDR1 SGHRS, CDR2 YFSETQ. The CDR3 covers 14 residues. The CDR3 loop reads CASRGLSAGDTQYF. The CDR3 DNA reads as TGCGCCAGCCGCGGACTATCGGCCGGAGATACGCAGTATTTT.

This clonotype was recorded at least ten times. The rearrangement links TRBV11-2 to TRBJ2-3; 12 bases align to TRBD2. The CDR3 has 17 residues. V was clipped by 3 bases and J by 8 bases; unmatched bases: 12. Germline CDR1 is SGHAT and CDR2 is FQNNGV. The CDR3 DNA follows: TGTGCCAGCAGCTTCCGGCTAGCGGGAGGGACCCACGGTACGCAGTATTTT. It codes for CASSFRLAGGTHGTQYF.

In its sample, this clonotype was seen many times. The V call is TRBV12-3 or TRBV12-4, the J call TRBJ2-3, with 8 bases identical to TRBD2. The ends lost 7 bases at V and 2 bases at J; junction bases unmatched: 8. The CDR3 contains 15 residues. The CDR3 DNA follows: TGTGCCAGCACTCCAGCGGGAGTATCCACAGATACGCAGTATTTT. It codes for CASTPAGVSTDTQYF.

V usage is TRBV6-2 or TRBV6-3 and J usage is TRBJ2-1; D uncertain. This CDR3 contains 11 residues. The V end was cut by 8 bases, the J end by 6 bases, with 8 bases between. Germline assignment: CDR1 MNHEY and CDR2 SVGEGT. CDR3 sequence reads: CASERFNEQFF. Here the CDR3 DNA reads TGTGCCAGCGAGCGTTTCAATGAGCAGTTCTTC.

The V and J genes are TRBV20-1 and TRBJ2-3, with D hard to call. The V end lost 8 bases, the J end lost 6 bases, and 18 bases lay between the germline ends. The length of the CDR3 is 13 residues. Germline lookup yields CDR1 DFQATT and CDR2 SNEGSKA (reference sequence). The CDR3 nucleotides read TGCAGTCCCAACTCCGGGTACTCTGATACGCAGTATTTT. Translating it yields CSPNSGYSDTQYF.

In this sample, this clonotype turned up many times. The CDR3 nucleotides read TGTGCCAGCAGTTTCAGTGTCTACGAGCAGTACTTC. Translated, it gives CASSFSVYEQYF. This sequence joins TRBV12-3 or TRBV12-4 and TRBJ2-7; D gene ambiguous. Trimming stripped 3 bases from V and 3 bases from J, with 6 bases between. There are 12 residues in the CDR3.

Relative to its sample, this clonotype is medium-sized. This chain connects TRBV6-1 to TRBJ2-1; TRBD1 is a possible D gene (6 bases). From germline, CDR1 is MNHNS and CDR2 SASEGT. The CDR3 spans 16 residues. V lost 9 bases and J lost 8, with 26 bases in between. This chain's CDR3 is CARDPADSPVADEQFF. For the CDR3, the DNA is TGTGCCAGGGACCCTGCGGACAGTCCAGTCGCCGATGAGCAGTTCTTC.

This clonotype was seen many times. This rearrangement joins TRBV10-3 to TRBJ1-1, with 7 positions matching TRBD1. The V gene's germline CDR1 is ENHRY and CDR2 SYGVKD. The CDR3 sequence is 14 residues long. The ends lost 7 bases at V and 3 bases at J; junction bases unmatched: 8. CDR3 DNA sequence: TGTGCCATCAAATTGACAGGGTGGGACACTGAAGCTTTCTTT. Protein sequence: CAIKLTGWDTEAFF.

This clonotype has only a few counts. As DNA, the CDR3 is TGTGCCAGCAGCCCACCGGGACAGGGCACAGATACGCAGTATTTT. Translation gives CASSPPGQGTDTQYF. V and J are TRBV5-4 and TRBJ2-3, with TRBD1 identical over 8 bases. From germline, CDR1 is SGHNT and CDR2 YYREEE (reference sequence). The CDR3 extends over 15 amino acids. The trim removed 4 bases at V and 1 base at J, leaving 5 bases unmatched. The variable domain in full, with the rest retrieved from reference TRBV5-4 and TRBJ2-3, is ETGVTQSPTHLIKTRGQQVTLRCSSQSGHNTVSWYQQALGQGPQFIFQYYREEENGRGNFPPRFSGLQFPNYSSELNVNALELDDSALYLCASSPPGQGTDTQYFGPGTRLTVL.

Within the sample, this clonotype is medium-sized (0.01 to 0.1%). The chain uses TRBV12-3 or TRBV12-4 and TRBJ2-3; D may match TRBD1 or TRBD2 (5 bases each). V was shortened by 3 bases and J by 5 bases, with 15 bases between the two germline ends. The CDR3 length is 15 residues. Here the CDR3 DNA reads TGTGCCAGCAGTTTGGTTGGGACCCCCCTAGATACGCAGTATTTT. Translated: CASSLVGTPLDTQYF.

This clonotype came up many times. The chain joins TRBV12-3 or TRBV12-4 to TRBJ2-1, with 10 bases that match TRBD2. The junction had 0 bases not matched to a gene; V was cut back by 1 base and J by 6 bases. There are 14 residues in the CDR3. The CDR3 loop reads CASSLGLAGNEQFF. As DNA, the CDR3 is TGTGCCAGCAGTTTAGGACTAGCGGGCAATGAGCAGTTCTTC.

This clonotype came up many times. This sequence joins TRBV19 and TRBJ1-5, with D possibly matching TRBD1 (6 bases). The V gene lost 6 bases and the J gene lost 1 base, with 10 bases spanning the gap. The germline V gene encodes CDR1 LNHDA and CDR2 SQIVND (reference sequence). CDR3 length: 14 residues. The CDR3 bases are TGTGCCAGTAGAAAGGACAGCAGCAATCAGCCCCAGCATTTT. Translating it yields CASRKDSSNQPQHF.

At least ten counts were recorded for this clonotype. The rearrangement uses TRBV29-1 and TRBJ1-1; no definite D call. Germline-derived CDR1 and CDR2 are SQVTM and ANQGSEA. The CDR3 runs 13 residues. The V end lost 4 bases, the J end lost 1 base, and 10 bases lay between the germline ends. For the CDR3, the DNA is TGCAGCGTTGCCGTTCAAACGAACACTGAAGCTTTCTTT. This translates into CSVAVQTNTEAFF.

Many counts were recorded for this clonotype. This sequence joins TRBV6-2 or TRBV6-3 and TRBJ2-1; 8 nucleotides align to TRBD2. The CDR3 is 16 amino acids. V dropped 0 bases and J dropped 4; count of bases not matched to a gene: 5. Germline CDR1 and CDR2: MNHEY and SVGEGT. DNA of the CDR3: TGTGCCAGCAGTTACTCGGCTAGCGGGTTTTACAATGAGCAGTTCTTC. Amino acids: CASSYSASGFYNEQFF.